Listed here are 13 T cell receptor beta chains from one sample, sequenced in a study of regulatory T cells in long-lasting Graves disease. This sample's time point: persistent/refractory GD, antithyroid drugs over 5 years with positive TRAb. From PBMCs, RNA was extracted and then used to make the TCR library. Sequencing libraries for TCR beta were prepared with iRepertoire HTBI primers and Arm-PCR of CDR3 regions. TCRdb independently ran MiXCR on the multiplex PCR reads; one entry per CDR3 protein. The sample has under 450,000 distinct CDR3 sequences; 23% are singletons. This material consisted of peripheral blood mononuclear cells (PBMCs), taken when the disease was refractory, from a patient treated with antithyroid drugs. The receptors here all came from a female donor with Graves disease.

This clonotype was seen ten or more times. The genes are TRBV12-3 or TRBV12-4 and TRBJ1-5; tentatively, D is TRBD1 (6 bases). The CDR3 has 15 amino acids. Trimming stripped 7 bases from V and 0 bases from J, with 13 bases between. CDR3 region: CASNNRDISNQPQHF. CDR3 DNA sequence: TGTGCCAGCAACAACAGGGATATTAGCAATCAGCCCCAGCATTTT.

This clonotype was counted ten times or more. V and J are TRBV15 and TRBJ2-7; 7 nucleotides agree with TRBD2. J lost 6 bases, V lost 3 bases, and 11 bases had no gene match. Germline V lookup: CDR1 LNHNV, CDR2 YYDKDF (reference sequence). CDR3 length: 15 residues. CDR3 in amino acids: CATSSGLDLFREQYF. CDR3 nucleotide sequence: TGTGCCACCAGCAGCGGACTAGACCTATTCCGCGAGCAGTACTTC.

This clonotype was observed a few times. The rearrangement uses TRBV7-2 and TRBJ2-7, with D perhaps TRBD1 (5 bases). From germline, CDR1 is SGHTA and CDR2 FQGNSA. CDR3 length equals 15 residues. V lost 0 bases to trimming and J lost 0 bases, with 9 bases between them. The CDR3 here is CASSLAAGFSYEQYF. CDR3 DNA sequence: TGTGCCAGCAGCTTAGCAGCAGGGTTCTCCTACGAGCAGTACTTC.

This clonotype turned up a few times. The chain carries TRBV29-1 and TRBJ1-5, with D possibly being TRBD1 (6 bases). From germline, CDR1 is SQVTM and CDR2 ANQGSEA. This CDR3 region has 13 residues. V shed 4 bases and J shed 8 bases, with 15 bases lying between them. CDR3 bases: TGCAGCGTTGCCGAGGGGGATAGTAAGCCCCAGCATTTT. It encodes CSVAEGDSKPQHF. The full variable domain, completed using reference TRBV29-1 and TRBJ1-5, is SAVISQKPSRDICQRGTSLTIQCQVDSQVTMMFWYRQQPGQSLTLIATANQGSEATYESGFVIDKFPISRPNLTFSTLTVSNMSPEDSSIYLCSVAEGDSKPQHFGDGTRLSIL.

The CDR3 sequence is CSAMPASGRVDRAEQYF. The DNA of the CDR3 is TGCAGTGCTATGCCGGCTAGCGGGAGGGTGGACCGCGCCGAGCAGTACTTC. The chain couples TRBV20-1 to TRBJ2-7, with 12 nucleotides matching TRBD2. This CDR3 comprises 17 residues. Germline V gene sequence: CDR1 DFQATT, CDR2 SNEGSKA (reference sequence). V trimming: 4 bases; J trimming: 6 bases; junction bases outside the gene matches: 16.

There are many counts of this clonotype. The gene calls are TRBV2 and TRBJ2-5, with TRBD1 matching 9 bases. The CDR3 is 14 residues long. Germline loops: CDR1 SNHLY, CDR2 FYNNEI. V shed 7 bases, J shed 5 bases, and the junction held 8 bases outside the gene matches. The CDR3 coding sequence is TGTGCCAGCACGGGACAGGGTGGACGGGAGACCCAGTACTTC. It codes for CASTGQGGRETQYF.

The J gene is TRBJ1-1, the V gene TRBV5-1, with unresolved D. V lost 3 bases to trimming and J lost 0 bases, with 9 bases between them. The CDR3 runs to 14 residues. Germline CDR1 and CDR2: SGHRS and YFSETQ. The CDR3 DNA is TGCGCCAGCAGCTGGATTACTATGAACACTGAAGCTTTCTTT. It is translated as CASSWITMNTEAFF.

This clonotype was counted only a few times. The chain couples TRBV28 to TRBJ1-5; TRBD1 might be the D (6 bases). The germline V and J ends were trimmed by 3 bases and 5 bases, with 14 bases remaining between them. The CDR3 runs to 15 residues. Germline CDR1 MDHEN, CDR2 SYDVKM. The CDR3 sequence: CASSFPGGQDQPQHF. Written as DNA, the CDR3 is TGTGCCAGCAGTTTTCCGGGGGGGCAAGATCAGCCCCAGCATTTT.

The sample holds many counts of this clonotype. The chain employs TRBV12-3 or TRBV12-4 and TRBJ1-1, with D unclear. This CDR3 region has 11 residues. V dropped 6 bases and J dropped 9 bases, with 11 bases sitting between them. The chain's CDR3 is CASRKVGKAFF. Written as DNA, the CDR3 is TGTGCCAGCAGAAAAGTCGGGAAAGCTTTCTTT.

This clonotype was observed at least ten times. The CDR3: CSARDLAETSGRGAEQYF. The CDR3, as DNA: TGCAGTGCTAGAGACCTAGCCGAGACTAGCGGGCGGGGGGCCGAGCAGTACTTC. This chain connects TRBV20-1 to TRBJ2-7; 10 positions match TRBD2. The germline CDR1 and CDR2 sequences are DFQATT and SNEGSKA (reference sequence). CDR3 length: 18 amino acids. After removal of 0 bases from V and 6 bases from J, the junction contained 17 bases not matched to a gene.

This clonotype was seen more than once but under ten times. CDR3 bases: TGTGCCAGCACCCAGGGGGGGACGCCTATGAACACTGAAGCTTTCTTT. The encoded protein is CASTQGGTPMNTEAFF. The gene calls are TRBV25-1 and TRBJ1-1, with 7 bases that match TRBD1. The germline CDR1 and CDR2 sequences are MGHDK and SYGVNS. The CDR3 runs to 16 residues. The V and J ends lost 7 bases and 0 bases, in that order; junction bases with no gene match: 11.

Points on this clonotype: A single base separates this from a much larger clone, so it may be a read error. DNA of the CDR3: TGTGCCAGCACCCCCGAAGGCGTACCCCACGGGACCCAGTACTTC. Amino acid sequence: CASTPEGVPHGTQYF. V usage is TRBV28 and J usage is TRBJ2-5, with D uncertain. Germline V gene sequence: CDR1 MDHEN, CDR2 SYDVKM. Trimming removed 7 bases at V and 7 bases at J, with 22 bases between. The CDR3 is 15 residues long.

This clonotype showed up many times. This rearrangement joins TRBV28 to TRBJ1-1, with D perhaps matching TRBD1 (5 bases). Looked up from germline, CDR1 is MDHEN and CDR2 is SYDVKM. CDR3 length: 14 amino acids. The V end was cut by 5 bases, the J end by 5 bases, with 15 bases between. In DNA form, the CDR3 reads TGTGCCAGCAGTCCCGGCGGGTGGGGGACTGAAGCTTTCTTT. It is translated as CASSPGGWGTEAFF.